The TCR beta chain described here comes from a study of blood T cell repertoires in COVID-19. The wider study: The study drew acute and convalescent COVID-19 samples from the United States, Italy and Spain.

TCRdb's table, derived via immunoSEQ multiplex PCR, lists solely in-frame clones and lacks some. The repertoire holds 65,000 to 80,000 clones, with 70% to 90% as singletons. The sequenced sample was peripheral blood. This clonotype originated in a man between 65 and 79 years old with active or convalescent COVID-19.

The CDR3 reads CASTLTGDGNQPQHF. The CDR3 nucleotides read TGTGCCAGCACCCTCACAGGGGACGGCAATCAGCCCCAGCATTTT. The chain combines TRBV6-5 with TRBJ1-5; TRBD1 matches 7 bases. This CDR3 contains 15 residues. CDR1 is MNHEY and CDR2 is SVGAGI in the germline V gene. The V and J ends lost 7 bases and 2 bases, in that order; junction bases with no gene match: 8.